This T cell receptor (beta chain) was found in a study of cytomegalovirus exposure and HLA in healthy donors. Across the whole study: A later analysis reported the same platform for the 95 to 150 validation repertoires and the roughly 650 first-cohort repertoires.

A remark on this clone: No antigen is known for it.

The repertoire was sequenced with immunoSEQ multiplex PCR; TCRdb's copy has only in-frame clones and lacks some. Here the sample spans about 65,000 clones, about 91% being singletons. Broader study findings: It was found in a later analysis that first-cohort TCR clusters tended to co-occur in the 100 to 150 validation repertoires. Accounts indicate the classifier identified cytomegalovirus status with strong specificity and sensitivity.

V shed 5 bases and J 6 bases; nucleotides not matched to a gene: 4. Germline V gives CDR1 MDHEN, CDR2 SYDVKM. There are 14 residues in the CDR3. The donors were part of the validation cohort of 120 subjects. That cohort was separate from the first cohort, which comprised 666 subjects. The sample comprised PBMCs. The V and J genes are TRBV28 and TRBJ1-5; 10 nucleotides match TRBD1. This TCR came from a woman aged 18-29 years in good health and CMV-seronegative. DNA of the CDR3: TGTGCCAGCAGTGGGGGACAGGGGAGTCAGCCCCAGCATTTT. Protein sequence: CASSGGQGSQPQHF.